This entry concerns a single TCR beta chain. When the RNA was reverse transcribed, random hexamers were used with an input of roughly 0.45 to 1 ug. From the immunoSEQ multiplex PCR reads, TCRdb called clonotypes with MiXCR, one entry per CDR3 protein. Counted here are 160,000 or so distinct CDR3 sequences, around 90% occurring once; the ten biggest clones make up roughly 0.08%. The sample originates from a study of CD8 T cells in Susac syndrome. With 1 base removed from V and 0 bases from J, the gap between germline ends came to 15 bases. The CDR3 consists of 17 residues. The germline gives CDR1 LGHDT, CDR2 YNNKEL (reference sequence).

The specimen was CD4+ T cells from PBMCs. The chain is built from TRBV3-1 and TRBJ1-1, with TRBD1 as a possible D gene (5 bases). The sequence came from a human donor in good health. The CDR3 DNA follows: TGTGCCAGCAGCCAAGTAGTTGAGGGGACTATGAACACTGAAGCTTTCTTT. It is translated as CASSQVVEGTMNTEAFF.